This T cell receptor (beta chain) was documented in a study of shared clonotypes between healthy human individuals. Overall study context: Each donor had three CD4 naive, three CD4 memory, two CD8 naive and one CD8 memory plate.

Profiling relied on immunoSEQ multiplex PCR, and the TCRdb table lists in-frame clones only, not all of them. The sample lists about 1.5 million clones, under 99% occurring once. In regard to this clone: Its antigen is currently unknown.

The germline V gene has CDR1 SEHNR and CDR2 FQNEAQ (reference sequence). V was shortened by 5 bases and J by 0 bases, with 10 bases between the two germline ends. The CDR3 totals 15 residues. Study-wide findings and caveats: Represented diversity (both genetic and exposure-history) was limited by the small number of donors.

This chain uses TRBV7-9 with TRBJ1-4, with D hard to call. The sequence came from a man aged 25 to 40 in good health. The sequencing sample was made of naive CD4+ T cells sorted from blood. Subset here: CD45RA+ positively selected. CDR3 residues: CASSPPFATNEKLFF. In nucleotides, the CDR3 is TGTGCCAGCAGCCCACCCTTTGCAACTAATGAAAAACTGTTTTTT.